This is a list of T cell receptor beta chains from one sample in a study of blood T cell repertoires in COVID-19. Generated by immunoSEQ multiplex PCR, the TCRdb table keeps only in-frame clones and is missing some. The profile shows about 240,000 clones, 86% of them singletons. The specimen sequenced was peripheral blood. These receptor sequences come from a woman aged 30 to 39 who had recovered from COVID-19. The conserved cysteine and the conserved F or W are not part of the CDR3 here. A D gene is named only where the DNA matches it firmly.

CDR3aa: ASSIRGGTEAF; v_gene: TRBV19; j_gene: TRBJ1-1; d_gene: -
CDR3aa: ASSQDEGATDTQY; v_gene: TRBV4-2; j_gene: TRBJ2-3; d_gene: TRBD1
CDR3aa: ASSLDKGENTEAF; v_gene: TRBV7-2; j_gene: TRBJ1-1; d_gene: -
CDR3aa: ASSLEGAGNSPLH; v_gene: TRBV7-6; j_gene: TRBJ1-6; d_gene: TRBD1
CDR3aa: ASSWTGGEETQY; v_gene: TRBV5-6; j_gene: TRBJ2-5; d_gene: TRBD1
CDR3aa: ASSLLAENYEQY; v_gene: TRBV6-2/TRBV6-3; j_gene: TRBJ2-7; d_gene: TRBD2
CDR3aa: ASRPGQYYEQY; v_gene: TRBV28; j_gene: TRBJ2-7; d_gene: TRBD1
CDR3aa: ASSLEGGVLKAF; v_gene: TRBV7-2; j_gene: TRBJ1-1; d_gene: -
CDR3aa: ASSLLTSGVRGTQY; v_gene: TRBV11-2; j_gene: TRBJ2-5; d_gene: TRBD2
CDR3aa: ASTPGVTYEQY; v_gene: TRBV12-3/TRBV12-4; j_gene: TRBJ2-7; d_gene: -
CDR3aa: ASSLLQREIQETQY; v_gene: TRBV7-3; j_gene: TRBJ2-5; d_gene: -
CDR3aa: ASSQGPTSGGADTQY; v_gene: TRBV3-1/TRBV3-2; j_gene: TRBJ2-3; d_gene: TRBD2
CDR3aa: ASSPNRDADTQY; v_gene: TRBV18; j_gene: TRBJ2-3; d_gene: -
CDR3aa: ASSPLGGDTEAF; v_gene: TRBV14; j_gene: TRBJ1-1; d_gene: -
CDR3aa: ACGYSGAQY; v_gene: TRBV2; j_gene: TRBJ2-3; d_gene: -
CDR3aa: ASRGSGGTGELF; v_gene: TRBV4-3; j_gene: TRBJ2-2; d_gene: TRBD2
CDR3aa: ASSFQGNGGYT; v_gene: TRBV27; j_gene: TRBJ1-2; d_gene: -
CDR3aa: ASSGGLAASLQETQY; v_gene: TRBV7-9; j_gene: TRBJ2-5; d_gene: TRBD2
CDR3aa: ASSSFLAGEPYEQY; v_gene: TRBV7-9; j_gene: TRBJ2-7; d_gene: TRBD2
CDR3aa: ASSTRGLREDTQY; v_gene: TRBV6-5; j_gene: TRBJ2-3; d_gene: -
CDR3aa: ASSLFSTGLNYGYT; v_gene: TRBV11-2; j_gene: TRBJ1-2; d_gene: -
CDR3aa: ASRGLRQGEGYT; v_gene: TRBV28; j_gene: TRBJ1-2; d_gene: TRBD1
CDR3aa: ASSPRAGGELF; v_gene: TRBV3-1/TRBV3-2; j_gene: TRBJ2-2; d_gene: -
CDR3aa: ASSTPGGANYGYT; v_gene: TRBV19; j_gene: TRBJ1-2; d_gene: -
CDR3aa: ASSLEGVNTEAF; v_gene: TRBV5-1; j_gene: TRBJ1-1; d_gene: -
CDR3aa: ASFSSFFYGYT; v_gene: TRBV19; j_gene: TRBJ1-2; d_gene: -
CDR3aa: ASSPQGGTGELF; v_gene: TRBV7-3; j_gene: TRBJ2-2; d_gene: -
CDR3aa: AISGDSKIYGYT; v_gene: TRBV10-3; j_gene: TRBJ1-2; d_gene: TRBD1
CDR3aa: ASSTAEGVSNQPQH; v_gene: TRBV19; j_gene: TRBJ1-5; d_gene: -
CDR3aa: ASSGTGAHNSPLH; v_gene: TRBV5-1; j_gene: TRBJ1-6; d_gene: TRBD1
CDR3aa: ASSHRESRHGYT; v_gene: TRBV6-6; j_gene: TRBJ1-2; d_gene: -
CDR3aa: ASSLVGPEKLF; v_gene: TRBV11-2; j_gene: TRBJ1-4; d_gene: -
CDR3aa: ASSVLAGGLGEQF; v_gene: TRBV9; j_gene: TRBJ2-1; d_gene: TRBD2
CDR3aa: ASSDIWTGDEQY; v_gene: TRBV2; j_gene: TRBJ2-7; d_gene: TRBD1
CDR3aa: ASSPRQGTTYEQY; v_gene: TRBV19; j_gene: TRBJ2-7; d_gene: -
CDR3aa: ASSDRDRHSETQY; v_gene: TRBV5-4; j_gene: TRBJ2-5; d_gene: TRBD1
CDR3aa: ASSQDKGPGQGARDTQY; v_gene: TRBV4-1; j_gene: TRBJ2-3; d_gene: TRBD1
CDR3aa: ASSGGLNNEQF; v_gene: TRBV13; j_gene: TRBJ2-1; d_gene: -
CDR3aa: ASSSLGTGNSYEQY; v_gene: TRBV6-6; j_gene: TRBJ2-7; d_gene: TRBD1
CDR3aa: ASSLAQAGLNEQY; v_gene: TRBV5-1; j_gene: TRBJ2-7; d_gene: TRBD2
CDR3aa: ASSSLRVGSNQPQH; v_gene: TRBV5-6; j_gene: TRBJ1-5; d_gene: -
CDR3aa: ASRPRGLAGDYEQY; v_gene: TRBV11-2; j_gene: TRBJ2-7; d_gene: TRBD2
CDR3aa: ASSFSNQETQY; v_gene: TRBV5-4; j_gene: TRBJ2-5; d_gene: -
CDR3aa: ASSLAQGGNTEAF; v_gene: TRBV5-1; j_gene: TRBJ1-1; d_gene: TRBD1
CDR3aa: ASLTGTGNTEAF; v_gene: TRBV2; j_gene: TRBJ1-1; d_gene: TRBD1
CDR3aa: AWSPPTQRLGVGYT; v_gene: TRBV30; j_gene: TRBJ1-2; d_gene: -
CDR3aa: ASSLSKGAGGRTDTQY; v_gene: TRBV4-1; j_gene: TRBJ2-3; d_gene: TRBD2
CDR3aa: ASAPDPGPEH; v_gene: TRBV12-3/TRBV12-4; j_gene: TRBJ1-5; d_gene: -
CDR3aa: ASTTDRSSYNEQF; v_gene: TRBV6-5; j_gene: TRBJ2-1; d_gene: -
CDR3aa: ASSDVDRDHEQY; v_gene: TRBV10-1; j_gene: TRBJ2-7; d_gene: TRBD1
CDR3aa: ASRNTGISYEQY; v_gene: TRBV6-5; j_gene: TRBJ2-7; d_gene: -
CDR3aa: ASSLGQGTGNTIY; v_gene: TRBV18; j_gene: TRBJ1-3; d_gene: TRBD1
CDR3aa: ASSYLSWSRGSGNTIY; v_gene: TRBV6-2/TRBV6-3; j_gene: TRBJ1-3; d_gene: -
CDR3aa: ASSIQNTGELF; v_gene: TRBV19; j_gene: TRBJ2-2; d_gene: -
CDR3aa: ASSPGLGTEAF; v_gene: TRBV25-1; j_gene: TRBJ1-1; d_gene: -
CDR3aa: ASSPLGGDQETQY; v_gene: TRBV6-5; j_gene: TRBJ2-5; d_gene: -
CDR3aa: ASSPRDRVSGANVLT; v_gene: TRBV7-9; j_gene: TRBJ2-6; d_gene: TRBD1